The next 3 T cell receptor beta chains were all read from a single sample in a study of blood T cells in healthy people across ages (dated by TCRdb to between 2015 and 2017). Libraries were made using 5' RACE. The sequencer was an Illumina HiSeq 2500. The second PCR ran for about 7 to 11 cycles and used a J-beta primer mix along with a sample-barcoded 5' primer. TCRdb trimmed the raw reads at Q25, called clones with MiXCR and kept productive beta chains. Rows merge per CDR3 protein into single entries with the most common DNA and genes. The sample contains more than 1,400,000 distinct CDR3 sequences, around two fifths of them found a single time. The leading ten clones occupy roughly 7.7% of the sample. Sequencing used blood. These receptors all come from a woman aged 18 to 35 in good health.

The rearrangement joins TRBV7-8 to TRBJ2-5; perhaps D is TRBD1 or TRBD2 (5 bases each). CDR1 is SGHVS and CDR2 is FQNEAQ in the germline V gene. Trimming took off 5 bases at V and 1 base at J, with 14 bases between the two ends. The CDR3 sequence is 15 residues long. Here the CDR3 reads CASSLGGTVQETQYF. In nucleotides, the CDR3 is TGTGCCAGCAGCCTTGGTGGGACGGTCCAAGAGACCCAGTACTTC. Variable domain in full (rest from reference TRBV7-8 and TRBJ2-5): GAGVSQSPRYKVAKRGQDVALRCDPISGHVSLFWYQQALGQGPEFLTYFQNEAQLDKSGLPSDRFFAERPEGSVSTLKIQRTQQEDSAVYLCASSLGGTVQETQYFGPGTRLLVL.

At least ten counts were recorded for this clonotype. At one end, the junction sequence differs from germline, possibly due to a read error. The chain carries TRBV5-1 and TRBJ2-7; D is unresolved. Germline CDR1 is SGHRS and CDR2 is YFSETQ. The CDR3 is 15 amino acids. The CDR3 DNA reads TGTGCCAGCAGTTTATCGGGCAGAAGCTCCTACGAGCAGTACTTC. Its translation: CASSLSGRSSYEQYF.

The V call is TRBV5-5, the J call TRBJ2-7, with 9 bases matching TRBD2. Germline V gives CDR1 SGHKS, CDR2 YYEKEE (reference sequence). The CDR3 has 15 residues. The trim removed 3 bases at V and 2 bases at J, leaving 6 bases unmatched. The CDR3 bases are TGTGCCAGCAGCTCGGAGCGGGAGGTCCCCTACGAGCAGTACTTC. It yields the protein CASSSEREVPYEQYF. The variable domain in full, completed from reference TRBV5-5 and TRBJ2-7, reads DAGVTQSPTHLIKTRGQQVTLRCSPISGHKSVSWYQQVLGQGPQFIFQYYEKEERGRGNFPDRFSARQFPNYSSELNVNALLLGDSALYLCASSSEREVPYEQYFGPGTRLTVT.